The next 20 T cell receptor beta chains were all read from a single sample in a study of T cell clonality in common variable immunodeficiency. Measured with immunoSEQ multiplex PCR; TCRdb has only the in-frame clones, and not every one. This table holds approximately 51,000 clones with no singletons; the top ten claim less than 6.5%. Sequenced material: peripheral blood mononuclear cells. The receptor set was obtained from a person between 18 and 69 years old in good health.

As to this clone: The read comes to an end 3 residues before the CDR3 does, leaving the germline J gene to fill in the end. The genes are TRBV20-1 and TRBJ1-4, with 7 bases identical to TRBD1. CDR1 is DFQATT, CDR2 SNEGSKA, per germline (reference sequence). This CDR3 is built from 14 residues. V trimming: 1 base; J trimming: 7 bases; junction bases outside the gene matches: 6. The CDR3 spells CSARVEGGSEKLFF. The sequenced part of the CDR3 DNA is TGCAGTGCTAGAGTAGAAGGGGGCAGTGAAAAA.

This clone has ten or more counts. The chain's CDR3 is CASSIKQGAGPQHF. CDR3 DNA (partial): TGTGCCAGTAGTATAAAACAGGGGGCTGGGCCC. V is TRBV19 and J is TRBJ1-5; 9 bases match TRBD1. The DNA ends 3 residues before the CDR3 does, and the rest of the CDR3 is filled in from the germline J gene. The junction had 5 bases not matched to a gene; V was cut back by 2 bases and J by 9 bases. Per germline, CDR1 LNHDA and CDR2 SQIVND (reference sequence). This CDR3 is 14 amino acids long.

This clone was observed many times. The observed sequence ends 3 residues before the CDR3 terminus, with the missing tail filled in from the germline J gene. This chain joins TRBV11-2 and TRBJ1-4; TRBD1 agrees at 7 bases. The CDR3 is 15 residues long. V lost 4 bases to trimming and J lost 1 base; unmatched junction nucleotides: 3. The germline CDR1 and CDR2 sequences are SGHAT and FQNNGV. Partial CDR3 DNA: TGTGCCAGCAGCTCCAGACAGGGAACTAATGAAAAA. It translates to CASSSRQGTNEK. Given in full, the CDR3 is CASSSRQGTNEKLFF.

This clone occurred many times. Sequencing ends 3 residues short of the CDR3 end; the germline J gene provides the rest. V gene TRBV5-1 combines with J gene TRBJ2-5, with 8 bases fitting TRBD2. The V gene end was trimmed by 0 bases and the J gene end by 4 bases; junction bases not matched to a gene: 11. CDR3 length equals 17 residues. Germline lookup yields CDR1 SGHRS and CDR2 YFSETQ. The sequenced part of the CDR3 DNA is TGCGCCAGCAGCTTGGGAGCGAGGCTAGCGGGTTCAGAGACC. Amino acids: CASSLGARLAGSET. In full, the CDR3 reads CASSLGARLAGSETQYF. Full variable domain (outside the CDR3, taken from reference TRBV5-1 and TRBJ2-5): KAGVTQTPRYLIKTRGQQVTLSCSPISGHRSVSWYQQTPGQGLQFLFEYFSETQRNKGNFPGRFSGRQFSNSRSEMNVSTLELGDSALYLCASSLGARLAGSETQYFGPGTRLLVL.

This clone was found many times. The read stops 3 residues short of the end of the CDR3; the missing end is completed from the germline J gene. The chain has TRBV11-2 and TRBJ1-6; D is possibly TRBD1 (6 bases). The ends were cut back, 1 base at V and 7 bases at J, with 11 bases in the middle. This CDR3 contains 15 residues. Germline lookup yields CDR1 SGHAT and CDR2 FQNNGV. The CDR3 DNA, read in part, is TGTGCCAGCAGCTTAGTCGCGGGGGCCAATTCACCC. Residues: CASSLVAGANSP. The complete CDR3 sequence is CASSLVAGANSPLHF. Full variable domain (rest looked up from reference TRBV11-2 and TRBJ1-6): EAGVAQSPRYKIIEKRQSVAFWCNPISGHATLYWYQQILGQGPKLLIQFQNNGVVDDSQLPKDRFSAERLKGVDSTLKIQPAKLEDSAVYLCASSLVAGANSPLHFGNGTRLTVT.

This clone has only a few counts. The CDR3 end is not reached by the read, which stops 3 residues before it; the germline J gene fills it in. J is TRBJ2-1 and V is TRBV29-1; 7 positions agree with TRBD1. The trim removed 1 base at V and 5 bases at J, leaving 5 bases unmatched. This CDR3 comprises 14 residues. CDR1 SQVTM and CDR2 ANQGSEA come from the germline V gene. CDR3 residues: CSVEVLTGNNEQFF. The part of the CDR3 DNA that was read is TGCAGCGTTGAAGTATTGACAGGGAACAATGAG.

This clone was counted at least ten times. The junction does not match germline at one end; this may be a read error. The read ends 3 residues early relative to the CDR3; the germline J gene fills the gap. The chain is built from TRBV4-2 and TRBJ2-7; D uncertain. Germline CDR1 and CDR2: LGHNA and YNFKEQ. The CDR3 is made up of 15 amino acids. CDR3 region: CASSQVTASSYEQYF. The sequenced CDR3 bases are TGCGCCAGCAGCCAGGTTACAGCCAGCTCCTACGAG.

This clone showed up many times. The CDR3 is cut off 3 residues early in the read; its end comes from the germline J gene. The chain joins TRBV5-4 to TRBJ2-5; D gene uncertain. CDR3 size: 12 residues. Germline V lookup: CDR1 SGHNT, CDR2 YYREEE (reference sequence). Trimming pared 5 bases from V and 3 bases from J, leaving 8 bases between. The covered CDR3 bases are TGTGCCAGCAGGAACAGAGAAGAGACC. This codes for CASRNREET. The whole CDR3 protein is CASRNREETQYF.

Many counts were recorded for this clone. The read comes to an end 3 residues before the CDR3 does, leaving the germline J gene to fill in the end. The rearrangement joins TRBV19 to TRBJ2-5; 7 bases match TRBD2. The CDR3 contains 15 residues. From germline, CDR1 is LNHDA and CDR2 SQIVND (reference sequence). V lost 5 bases and J lost 0; bases outside the gene matches: 6. This CDR3 is CASSQGTTYQETQYF. The part of the CDR3 DNA that was read is TGTGCCAGTAGTCAAGGGACTACGTACCAAGAGACC.

This clone was seen at least ten times. The read terminates 3 residues before the CDR3 end, so the remaining end is supplied by the germline J gene. The chain has TRBV10-3 and TRBJ2-3, with 9 bases that match TRBD2. J gave up 5 bases and V 3 bases, and 6 bases lay outside the gene matches. Germline CDR1 and CDR2: ENHRY and SYGVKD. The CDR3 has 15 amino acids. CDR3 region: CAISDVAGAVDTQYF. Partial CDR3 DNA: TGTGCCATCAGTGATGTAGCGGGGGCGGTAGATACG.

There are many counts of this clone. The sequenced fragment ends 3 residues before the CDR3 boundary, so the rest is inferred from the germline J gene. The chain joins TRBV5-1 to TRBJ2-5; 7 bases match TRBD1. This CDR3 is built from 16 residues. Per the germline V gene, CDR1 is SGHRS and CDR2 is YFSETQ. V shed 0 bases and J 0 bases; nucleotides not matched to a gene: 5. The CDR3 bases that were read are TGCGCCAGCAGCTTGGGGGGACAGACCGACCAAGAGACC. It is translated as CASSLGGQTDQET. From start to end, the CDR3 is CASSLGGQTDQETQYF.

As concerns this clone: The sequenced fragment ends 3 residues before the CDR3 boundary, so the rest is inferred from the germline J gene. The chain has TRBV7-6 and TRBJ2-3; maybe TRBD1 (6 bases). Trimming took 8 bases from V and 2 from J, leaving 11 bases between them. The CDR3 loop spans 13 amino acids. Germline V gene data show CDR1 as SGHVS and CDR2 as FNYEAQ. The CDR3 DNA, read in part, is TGTGCCAGCGTGGGGGCCTCCACAGATACG. Amino acids: CASVGASTDT. In full, the CDR3 reads CASVGASTDTQYF.

This clone was seen many times. The CDR3 extends 3 residues past the end of the read, so its final part is completed from the germline J gene. The rearrangement links TRBV7-8 to TRBJ1-2; D is possibly TRBD1 (5 bases). V dropped 2 bases and J dropped 4 bases, with 14 bases sitting between them. The germline CDR1 and CDR2 sequences are SGHVS and FQNEAQ. The CDR3 is made up of 15 amino acids. The CDR3 loop is CASSLPGELSYGYTF. Incomplete CDR3 DNA: TGTGCCAGCAGCTTACCGGGGGAACTAAGCTATGGC.

This clone has ten or more counts. The CDR3 end falls 3 residues outside the read, so it is completed with the germline J gene. The chain has TRBV19 and TRBJ1-2; tentatively, D is TRBD1 (5 bases). Germline V gives CDR1 LNHDA, CDR2 SQIVND (reference sequence). Trimming pared 1 base from V and 4 bases from J, leaving 13 bases between. CDR3 length: 15 amino acids. The CDR3 protein is CASSIAGGERYGYTF. The sequenced part of the CDR3 DNA is TGTGCCAGTAGTATAGCGGGAGGGGAACGCTATGGC.

Comment on this clone: The read ends 3 residues before the CDR3 terminus; that terminus is restored from the germline J gene. Distinct nucleotide sequences in the sample also encode this CDR3. The rearrangement uses TRBV6-2 or TRBV6-3 and TRBJ2-1; D is uncertain. Trimming took 6 bases from V and 3 from J, leaving 6 bases between them. CDR1 and CDR2 (germline): MNHEY, SVGEGT. The CDR3 sequence is 12 residues long. CDR3 DNA (partial): TGTGCCAGCAGCGATAGCTACAATGAG. Protein: CASSDSYNE. Given in full, the CDR3 is CASSDSYNEQFF.

This clone was recorded at least ten times. The read stops 3 residues short of the end of the CDR3; the missing end is completed from the germline J gene. The chain employs TRBV2 and TRBJ2-4, with no clear D. CDR1 and CDR2 (germline): SNHLY, FYNNEI. V was shortened by 4 bases and J by 9 bases, with 4 bases between the two germline ends. This CDR3 has 10 residues. Here the CDR3 reads CASSGSIQYF. CDR3 bases read: TGTGCCAGCAGTGGTAGCATT.

In this sample, this clone turned up many times. The read ends 3 residues early relative to the CDR3; the germline J gene fills the gap. The V gene is TRBV30, the J gene TRBJ1-1; D may be TRBD1 (5 bases). The CDR3 loop spans 13 amino acids. Germline V gives CDR1 GTSNPN, CDR2 SVGIG (reference sequence). V lost 4 bases and J 1 base, leaving 10 bases between the germline ends. CDR3 DNA, as far as it was read: TGTGCCTGGACCCAAGGGGAGAACACTGAA. This sequence encodes CAWTQGENTE. The complete CDR3 sequence is CAWTQGENTEAFF.

In this sample, this clone turned up a few times. The read halts 3 residues ahead of the CDR3 end, with the missing end drawn from the germline J gene. The chain joins TRBV19 to TRBJ2-1; 13 bases agree with TRBD2. The CDR3 runs to 14 residues. V lost 4 bases, J lost 6 bases, and 0 bases stayed unmatched. The germline CDR1 and CDR2 sequences are LNHDA and SQIVND (reference sequence). CDR3 DNA, as far as it was read: TGTGCCAGTAGTAGACTAGCGGGGGGCAATGAG. Residues: CASSRLAGGNE. The whole CDR3 reads CASSRLAGGNEQFF.

This clone was found a few times. Read sequence stops 3 residues before the CDR3 end, and the germline J gene provides the missing end. This rearrangement joins TRBV19 to TRBJ1-2; D remains ambiguous. Per the germline V gene, CDR1 is LNHDA and CDR2 is SQIVND (reference sequence). The CDR3 covers 13 residues. CDR3: CASSMFGYNDYTF. The part of the CDR3 DNA that was read is TGTGCCAGTAGTATGTTCGGGTACAATGAC.

In this sample, this clone turned up many times. Read coverage stops 3 residues before the CDR3 terminus; the germline J gene supplies the remainder. The chain uses TRBV30 and TRBJ1-1; possible D gene TRBD1, 6 bases. CDR3 size: 16 residues. The germline V and J ends were trimmed by 3 bases and 2 bases, with 19 bases remaining between them. Germline V CDR1 and CDR2: GTSNPN, SVGIG (reference sequence). CDR3 bases read: TGTGCCTGGAGATGGGGGCCCACTCGGGGCAACACTGAA. This sequence encodes CAWRWGPTRGNTE. The entire CDR3 protein reads CAWRWGPTRGNTEAFF.